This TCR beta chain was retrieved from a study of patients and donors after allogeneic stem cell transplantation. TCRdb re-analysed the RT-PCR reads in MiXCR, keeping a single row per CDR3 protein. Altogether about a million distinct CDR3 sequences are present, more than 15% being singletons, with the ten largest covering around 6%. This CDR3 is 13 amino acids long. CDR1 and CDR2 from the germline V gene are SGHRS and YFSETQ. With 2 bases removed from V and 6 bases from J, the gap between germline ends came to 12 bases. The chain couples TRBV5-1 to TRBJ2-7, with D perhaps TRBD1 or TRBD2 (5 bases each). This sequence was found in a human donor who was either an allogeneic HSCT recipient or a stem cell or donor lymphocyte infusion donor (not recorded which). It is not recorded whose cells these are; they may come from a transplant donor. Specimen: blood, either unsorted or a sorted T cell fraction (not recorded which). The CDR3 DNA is TGCGCCAGCAGCTTTCAGGCCGGGGCCGAGCAGTACTTC. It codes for CASSFQAGAEQYF.